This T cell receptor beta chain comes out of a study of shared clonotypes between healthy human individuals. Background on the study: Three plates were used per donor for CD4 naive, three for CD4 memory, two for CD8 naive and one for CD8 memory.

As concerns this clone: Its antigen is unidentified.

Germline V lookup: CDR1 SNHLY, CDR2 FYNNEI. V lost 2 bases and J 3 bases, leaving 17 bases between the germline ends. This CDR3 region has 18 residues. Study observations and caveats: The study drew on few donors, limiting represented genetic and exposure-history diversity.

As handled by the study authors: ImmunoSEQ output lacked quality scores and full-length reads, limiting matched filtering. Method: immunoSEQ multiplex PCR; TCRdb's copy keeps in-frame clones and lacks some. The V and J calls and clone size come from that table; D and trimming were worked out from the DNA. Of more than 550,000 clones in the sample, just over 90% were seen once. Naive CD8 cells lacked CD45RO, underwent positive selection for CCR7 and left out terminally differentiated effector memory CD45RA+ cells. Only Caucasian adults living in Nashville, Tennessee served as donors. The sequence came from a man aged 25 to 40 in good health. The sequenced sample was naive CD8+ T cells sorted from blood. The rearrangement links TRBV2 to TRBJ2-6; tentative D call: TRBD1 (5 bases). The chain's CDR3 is CASSEWSLGQGGANVLTF. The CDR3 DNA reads TGTGCCAGCAGTGAATGGAGTTTGGGTCAGGGTGGGGCCAACGTCCTGACTTTC.